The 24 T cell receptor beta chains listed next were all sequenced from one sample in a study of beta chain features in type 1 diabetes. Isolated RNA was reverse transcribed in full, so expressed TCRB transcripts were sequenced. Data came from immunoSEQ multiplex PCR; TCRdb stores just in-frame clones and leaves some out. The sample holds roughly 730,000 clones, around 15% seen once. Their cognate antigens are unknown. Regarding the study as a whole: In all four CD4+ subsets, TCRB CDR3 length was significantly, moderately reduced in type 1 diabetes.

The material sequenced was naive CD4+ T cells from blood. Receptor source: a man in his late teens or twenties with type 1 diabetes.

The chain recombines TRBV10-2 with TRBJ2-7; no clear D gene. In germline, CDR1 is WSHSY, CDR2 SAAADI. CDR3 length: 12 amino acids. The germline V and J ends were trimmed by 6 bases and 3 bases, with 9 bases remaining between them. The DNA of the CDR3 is TGCGCCAGCAGATACATGGACTACGAGCAGTACTTC. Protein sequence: CASRYMDYEQYF.

The CDR3 region has the DNA TGCAGGATCGAGGTGAACACTGAAGCTTTCTTT. Its translation is CRIEVNTEAFF. The chain is built from TRBV20-1 and TRBJ1-1; no reliable D call. CDR1 is DFQATT and CDR2 is SNEGSKA in the germline V gene (reference sequence). The length of the CDR3 is 11 residues.

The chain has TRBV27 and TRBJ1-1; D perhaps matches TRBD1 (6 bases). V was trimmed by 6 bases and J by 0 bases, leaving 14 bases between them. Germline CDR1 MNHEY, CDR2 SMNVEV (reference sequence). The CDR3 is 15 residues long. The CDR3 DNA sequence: TGTGCCAGCAGCCGATACAGGGACCTGAACACTGAAGCTTTCTTT. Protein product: CASSRYRDLNTEAFF.

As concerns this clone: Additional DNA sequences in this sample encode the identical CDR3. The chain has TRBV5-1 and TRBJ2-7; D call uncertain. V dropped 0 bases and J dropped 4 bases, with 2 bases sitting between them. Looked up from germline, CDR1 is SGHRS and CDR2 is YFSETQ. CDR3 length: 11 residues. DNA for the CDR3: TGCGCCAGCAGCTTGGCTTACGAGCAGTACTTC. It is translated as CASSLAYEQYF. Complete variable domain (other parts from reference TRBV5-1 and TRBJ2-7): KAGVTQTPRYLIKTRGQQVTLSCSPISGHRSVSWYQQTPGQGLQFLFEYFSETQRNKGNFPGRFSGRQFSNSRSEMNVSTLELGDSALYLCASSLAYEQYFGPGTRLTVT.

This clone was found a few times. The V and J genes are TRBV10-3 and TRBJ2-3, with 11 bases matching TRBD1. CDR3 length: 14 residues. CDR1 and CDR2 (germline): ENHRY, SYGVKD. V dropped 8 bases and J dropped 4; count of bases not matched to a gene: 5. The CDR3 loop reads CAIRRTGGSDTQYF. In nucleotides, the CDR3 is TGTGCCATCCGAAGGACAGGGGGCTCAGATACGCAGTATTTT.

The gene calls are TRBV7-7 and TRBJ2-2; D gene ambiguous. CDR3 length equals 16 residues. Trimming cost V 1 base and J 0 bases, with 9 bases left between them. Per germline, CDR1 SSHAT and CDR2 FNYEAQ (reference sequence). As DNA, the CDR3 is TGTGCCAGCAGCTTAGATGGGGATCCGAACACCGGGGAGCTGTTTTTT. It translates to CASSLDGDPNTGELFF.

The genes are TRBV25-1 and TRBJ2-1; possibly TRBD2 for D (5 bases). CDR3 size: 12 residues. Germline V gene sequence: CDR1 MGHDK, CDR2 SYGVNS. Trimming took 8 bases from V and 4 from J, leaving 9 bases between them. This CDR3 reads CASSPGYNEQFF. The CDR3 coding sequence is TGTGCCAGCTCCCCGGGGTACAATGAGCAGTTCTTC.

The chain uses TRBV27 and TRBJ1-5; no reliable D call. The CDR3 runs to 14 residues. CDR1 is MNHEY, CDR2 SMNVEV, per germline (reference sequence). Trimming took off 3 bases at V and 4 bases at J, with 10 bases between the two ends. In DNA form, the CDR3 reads TGTGCCAGCAGTTTCGGCAGAGCGAATCAGCCCCAGCATTTT. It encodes CASSFGRANQPQHF.

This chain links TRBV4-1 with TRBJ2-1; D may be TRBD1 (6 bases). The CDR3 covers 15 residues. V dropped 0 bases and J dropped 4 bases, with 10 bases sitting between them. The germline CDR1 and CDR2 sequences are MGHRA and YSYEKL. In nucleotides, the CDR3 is TGCGCCAGCAGCCAAGAACAGGGCCCTTACAATGAGCAGTTCTTC. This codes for CASSQEQGPYNEQFF.

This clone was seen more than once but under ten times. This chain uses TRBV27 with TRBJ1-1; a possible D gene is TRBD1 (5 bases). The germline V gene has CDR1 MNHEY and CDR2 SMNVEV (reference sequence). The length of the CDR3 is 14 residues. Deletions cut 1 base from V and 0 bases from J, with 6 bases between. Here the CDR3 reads CASSLYRLNTEAFF. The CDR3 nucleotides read TGTGCCAGCAGTTTATACAGGCTGAACACTGAAGCTTTCTTT.

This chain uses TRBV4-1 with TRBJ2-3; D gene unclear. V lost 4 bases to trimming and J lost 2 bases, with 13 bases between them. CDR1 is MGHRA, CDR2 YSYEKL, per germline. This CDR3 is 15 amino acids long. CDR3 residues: CASSPLIGPTDTQYF. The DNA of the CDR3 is TGCGCCAGCAGCCCCCTCATCGGCCCCACAGATACGCAGTATTTT.

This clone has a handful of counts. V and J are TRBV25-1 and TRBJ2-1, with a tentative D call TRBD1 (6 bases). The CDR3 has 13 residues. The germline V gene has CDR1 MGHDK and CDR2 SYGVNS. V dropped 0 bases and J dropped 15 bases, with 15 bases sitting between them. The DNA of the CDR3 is TGTGCCAGCAGTGAATACGGGACACCTGTTGGGTTCTTC. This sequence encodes CASSEYGTPVGFF.

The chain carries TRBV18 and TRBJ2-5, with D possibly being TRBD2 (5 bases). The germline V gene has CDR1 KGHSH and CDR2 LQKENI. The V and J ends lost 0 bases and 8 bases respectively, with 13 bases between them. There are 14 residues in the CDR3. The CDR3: CASSPPGSPGTQYF. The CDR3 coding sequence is TGTGCCAGCTCACCACCGGGCAGCCCGGGAACCCAGTACTTC.

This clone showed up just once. As DNA, the CDR3 is TGTGCCAGCACAGTGGGGGAGAGCTATGGCTACACCTTC. Amino acid sequence: CASTVGESYGYTF. J is TRBJ1-2 and V is TRBV9; the D gene is possibly TRBD1 (5 bases). Germline V CDR1 and CDR2: SGDLS, YYNGEE. The V end lost 6 bases, the J end lost 4 bases, and 13 bases lay between the germline ends. The CDR3 consists of 13 residues.

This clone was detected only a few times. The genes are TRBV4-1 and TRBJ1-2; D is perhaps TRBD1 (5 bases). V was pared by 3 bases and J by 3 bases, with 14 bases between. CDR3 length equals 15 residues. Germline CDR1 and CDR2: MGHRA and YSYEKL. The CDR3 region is CASSHDIDRHYGYTF. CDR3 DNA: TGCGCCAGCAGCCACGACATTGACAGACACTATGGCTACACCTTC.

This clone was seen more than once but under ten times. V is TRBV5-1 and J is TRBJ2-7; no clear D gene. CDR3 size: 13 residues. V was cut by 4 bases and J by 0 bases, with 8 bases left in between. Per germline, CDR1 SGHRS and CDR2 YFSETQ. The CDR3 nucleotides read TGCGCCAGCAGCCCAATGAGCTCCTACGAGCAGTACTTC. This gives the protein CASSPMSSYEQYF.

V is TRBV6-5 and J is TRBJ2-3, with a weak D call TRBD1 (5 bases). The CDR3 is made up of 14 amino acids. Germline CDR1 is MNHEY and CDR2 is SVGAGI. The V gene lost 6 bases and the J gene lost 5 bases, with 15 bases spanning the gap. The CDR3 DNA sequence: TGTGCCAGCAGACCGCAACCTAGGGGAGATACGCAGTATTTT. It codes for CASRPQPRGDTQYF.

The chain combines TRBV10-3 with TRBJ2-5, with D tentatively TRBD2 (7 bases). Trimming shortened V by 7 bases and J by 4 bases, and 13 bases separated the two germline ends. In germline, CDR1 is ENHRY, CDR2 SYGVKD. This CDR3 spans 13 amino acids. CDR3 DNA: TGTGCCATCAAACCGGGGGGCGCAGAGACCCAGTACTTC. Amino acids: CAIKPGGAETQYF.

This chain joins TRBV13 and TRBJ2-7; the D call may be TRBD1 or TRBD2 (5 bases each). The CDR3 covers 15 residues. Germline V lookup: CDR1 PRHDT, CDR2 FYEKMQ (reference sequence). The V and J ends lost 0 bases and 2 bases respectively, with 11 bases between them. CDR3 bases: TGTGCCAGCAGCTTAGGGTGGGACGGAACCTACGAGCAGTACTTC. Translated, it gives CASSLGWDGTYEQYF.

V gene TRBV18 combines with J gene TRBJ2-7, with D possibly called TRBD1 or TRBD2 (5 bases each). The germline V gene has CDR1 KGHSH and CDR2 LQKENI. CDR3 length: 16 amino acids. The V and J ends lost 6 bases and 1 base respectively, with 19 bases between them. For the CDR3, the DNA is TGTGCCAGCTCCGCCGCCCCCGGGACGGGGTCCTACGAGCAGTACTTC. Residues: CASSAAPGTGSYEQYF.

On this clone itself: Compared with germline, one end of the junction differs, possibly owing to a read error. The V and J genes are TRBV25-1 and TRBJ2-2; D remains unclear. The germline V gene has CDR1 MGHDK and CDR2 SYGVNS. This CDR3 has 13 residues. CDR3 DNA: TGTGCCACCGGATCTCCGAACTCCGGGGAGCTGTTTTTT. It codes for CATGSPNSGELFF.

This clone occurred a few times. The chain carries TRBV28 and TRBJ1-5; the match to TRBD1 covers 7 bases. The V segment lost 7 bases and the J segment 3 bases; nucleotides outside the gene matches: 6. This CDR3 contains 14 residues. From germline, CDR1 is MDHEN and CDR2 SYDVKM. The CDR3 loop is CASTLGTVNQPQHF. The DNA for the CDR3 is TGTGCCAGCACCCTCGGGACAGTCAATCAGCCCCAGCATTTT.

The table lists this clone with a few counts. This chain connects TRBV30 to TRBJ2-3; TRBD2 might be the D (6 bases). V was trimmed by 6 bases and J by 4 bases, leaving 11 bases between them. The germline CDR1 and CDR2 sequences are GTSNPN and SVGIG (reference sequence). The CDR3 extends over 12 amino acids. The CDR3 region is CACGGAADTQYF. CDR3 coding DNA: TGTGCCTGCGGAGGGGCGGCAGATACGCAGTATTTT.

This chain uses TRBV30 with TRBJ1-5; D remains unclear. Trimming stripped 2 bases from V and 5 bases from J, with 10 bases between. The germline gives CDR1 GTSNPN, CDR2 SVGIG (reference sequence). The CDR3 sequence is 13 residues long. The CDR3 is CAWSLQWDQPQHF. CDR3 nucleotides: TGTGCCTGGAGTCTGCAGTGGGATCAGCCCCAGCATTTT.